This TCR beta chain was identified in a study of blood T cell repertoires in COVID-19. At the level of the study: From T cells, B-cell-depleted T cells, or PBMCs came the material, which was cDNA or gDNA.

Clones were sequenced by immunoSEQ multiplex PCR, and TCRdb holds only the in-frame ones, with some missing. The table shows around 100,000 clones, with approximately 86% occurring only once. CDR1 is SGHVS and CDR2 is FQNEAQ in the germline V gene. V shed 5 bases and J 7 bases; nucleotides not matched to a gene: 2. The CDR3 consists of 15 residues. Sequencing was performed on peripheral blood. The V call is TRBV7-8, the J call TRBJ2-2; 15 nucleotides match TRBD2. The sequence was collected from an elderly man with acute or convalescent COVID-19. The chain's CDR3 is CASSRGLAGGGELFF. The CDR3 DNA reads as TGTGCCAGCAGCAGGGGACTAGCGGGAGGCGGGGAGCTGTTTTTT.